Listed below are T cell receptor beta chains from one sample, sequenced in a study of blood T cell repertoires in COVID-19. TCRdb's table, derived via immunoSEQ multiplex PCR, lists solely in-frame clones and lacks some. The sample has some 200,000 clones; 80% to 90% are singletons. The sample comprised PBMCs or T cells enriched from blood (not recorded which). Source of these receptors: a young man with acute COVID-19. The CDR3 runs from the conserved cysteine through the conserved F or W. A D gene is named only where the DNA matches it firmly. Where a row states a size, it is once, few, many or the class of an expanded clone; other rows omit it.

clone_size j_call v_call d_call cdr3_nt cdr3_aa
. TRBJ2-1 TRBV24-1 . TGTGCCACCAGTGGGGCACAGGGTGCGGCTGAGCAGTTCTTC CATSGAQGAAEQFF
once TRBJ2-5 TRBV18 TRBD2 TGTGCCAGCTCACCACCTAGCGGGAGCCGAGAGACCCAGTACTTC CASSPPSGSRETQYF
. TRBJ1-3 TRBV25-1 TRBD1 TGTGCCAGCAGTAGCGACAGGGCTCCTGGAAACACCATATATTTT CASSSDRAPGNTIYF
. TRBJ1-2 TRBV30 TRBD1 TGTGCCTGGAGTGTAGGGACAGGGGATGGCTACACCTTC CAWSVGTGDGYTF
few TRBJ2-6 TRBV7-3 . TGTGCCAGCAGCTTAACCGGACAGAATCCAAGCTCTGGGGCCAACGTCCTGACTTTC CASSLTGQNPSSGANVLTF
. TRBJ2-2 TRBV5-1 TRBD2 TGCGCCAGCAGCCGGACCACTAGCGTTGTAACCGGGGAGCTGTTTTTT CASSRTTSVVTGELFF
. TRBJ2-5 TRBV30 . TGTGCCTGGAGTGTAGCACAGACCCAGTACTTC CAWSVAQTQYF
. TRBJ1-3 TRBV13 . TGTGCCAGCAGCTTAGGCCCCGTCTCTGGAAACACCATATATTTT CASSLGPVSGNTIYF
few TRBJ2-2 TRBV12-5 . TGTGCTAGTGGCCCGGCCGGGGAGCTGTTTTTT CASGPAGELFF
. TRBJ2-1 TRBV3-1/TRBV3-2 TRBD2 TGTGCCAGCAGGGGGGCGGGAGGGCCCTCTGAGCAGTTCTTC CASRGAGGPSEQFF
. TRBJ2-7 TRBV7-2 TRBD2 TGTGCCAGCAGCCCCTGGAGCGGGAGTGGGGAGCAGTACTTC CASSPWSGSGEQYF
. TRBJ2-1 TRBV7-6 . TGTGCCAGCAGCTTGCCTAGACTGGCCAGCTCCTACAATGAGCAGTTCTTC CASSLPRLASSYNEQFF
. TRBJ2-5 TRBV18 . TGTGCCAGCTCACGTCGACAGGTACGAGAGACCCAGTACTTC CASSRRQVRETQYF
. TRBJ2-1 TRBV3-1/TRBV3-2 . TGTGCCAGCAGCTCTCCGAGGGATGAGCAGTTCTTC CASSSPRDEQFF
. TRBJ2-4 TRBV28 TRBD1 TGTGCCAGCAGTTTTATAGGGGGCGGGACAGGGACAATGGACATTCAGTACTTC CASSFIGGGTGTMDIQYF
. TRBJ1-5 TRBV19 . TGTGCCAGTAGTATCGGGGTACAGCCCCAGCATTTT CASSIGVQPQHF
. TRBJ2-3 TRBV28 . TGTGCCAGCGGTAGTATCCTCACAGATACGCAGTATTTT CASGSILTDTQYF
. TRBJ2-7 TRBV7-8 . TGTGCCAGCAGCTTATCTTCGCGCTCCTACGAGCAGTACTTC CASSLSSRSYEQYF
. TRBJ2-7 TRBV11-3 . TGTGCCAGCAGTGGGTTCGGAGACGAGCAGTACTTC CASSGFGDEQYF
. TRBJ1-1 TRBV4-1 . TGCGCCAGCAGCCAAGAGCAGGGATTTGTCACTGAAGCTTTCTTT CASSQEQGFVTEAFF
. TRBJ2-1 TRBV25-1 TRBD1 TGTGCCAGCAGTGGCCGACAGGGGGCCTACAATGAGCAGTTCTTC CASSGRQGAYNEQFF
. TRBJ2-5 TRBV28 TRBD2 TGTGCCAGCAGCCGACTAGCGGGAGCACAAGAGACCCAGTACTTC CASSRLAGAQETQYF
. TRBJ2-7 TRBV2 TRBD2 TGTGCCAGCAGTGAAGAAGCGGGGAGGTCCTACGAGCAGTACTTC CASSEEAGRSYEQYF
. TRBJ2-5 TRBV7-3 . TGTGCCAGCAGCCCCTCGACAACCGGGGGGACCCAGTACTTC CASSPSTTGGTQYF
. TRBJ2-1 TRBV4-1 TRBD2 TGCGCCAGCAGCCTCCTCGGGGGGGTAAACAATGAGCAGTTCTTC CASSLLGGVNNEQFF
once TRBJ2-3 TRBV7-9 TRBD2 TGTGCCAGCAGCTGGGGACTAGCGGGACCCACAGATACGCAGTATTTT CASSWGLAGPTDTQYF
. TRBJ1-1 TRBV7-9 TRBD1 TGTGCCAGCAGGGTAACAGGGGGCGAGGGGACTGAAGCTTTCTTT CASRVTGGEGTEAFF
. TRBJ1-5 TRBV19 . TGTGCCAGTAATTATTCCCCCAGGGTGGGCAATCAGCCCCAGCATTTT CASNYSPRVGNQPQHF
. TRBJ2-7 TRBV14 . TGTGCCAGCAGCCAAGATAACGGGGTTATTTACGAGCAGTACTTC CASSQDNGVIYEQYF
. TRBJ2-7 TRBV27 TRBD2 TGTGCCAGCAGCGGGACTAGGGGCGACGAGCAGTACTTC CASSGTRGDEQYF
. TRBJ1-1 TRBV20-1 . TGCAGTGCTAGGAGGGACACTGAAGCTTTCTTT CSARRDTEAFF
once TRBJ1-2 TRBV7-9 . TGTGCCAGCAGCCAATCGACAGGCATTAACTATGGCTACACCTTC CASSQSTGINYGYTF
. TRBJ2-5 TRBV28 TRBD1 TGTGCCAGCAGCCATGGACAGGAAGAGACCCAGTACTTC CASSHGQEETQYF
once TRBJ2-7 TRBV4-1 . TGCGCCAGCAGCCAAGCAGACTCCTACGAGCAGTACTTC CASSQADSYEQYF
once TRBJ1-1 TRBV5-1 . TGCGCCAGCAGCTTGGCCGCGGGGGTTGATGGTTTTTTCTTT CASSLAAGVDGFFF
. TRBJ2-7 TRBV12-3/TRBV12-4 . TGTGCCAGCCAGGGACATATCTACGAGCAGTACTTC CASQGHIYEQYF
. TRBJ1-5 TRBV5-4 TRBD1 TGTGCCAGCAGCTTGGGAGGACAGGGGGATCAGCCCCAGCATTTT CASSLGGQGDQPQHF
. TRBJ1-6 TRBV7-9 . TGTGCCAGCAGCGAATCCCGTCGGGAATCACCCCTCCACTTT CASSESRRESPLHF
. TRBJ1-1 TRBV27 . TGTGCCAGCAGTTCAAGTTTGCGGTCCACTGAAGCTTTCTTT CASSSSLRSTEAFF
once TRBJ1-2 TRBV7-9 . TGTGCCAGCAGCTTATCAGACACCCTTTATGGCTACACCTTC CASSLSDTLYGYTF
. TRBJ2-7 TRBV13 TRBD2 TGTGCCAGCAGCTTAACGGGGGTAGCGGGTGAATACGAGCAGTACTTC CASSLTGVAGEYEQYF
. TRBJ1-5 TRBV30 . TGTGCCTGGAGCCTCAGGGGTATTCAGCCCCAGCATTTT CAWSLRGIQPQHF
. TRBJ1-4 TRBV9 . TGTGCCAGCAGCGGGAGGGGATACCGAGATGAAAAACTGTTTTTT CASSGRGYRDEKLFF
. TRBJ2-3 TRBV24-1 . TGTGCCACCAGTGATTTAAGCGGCACAGATACGCAGTATTTT CATSDLSGTDTQYF
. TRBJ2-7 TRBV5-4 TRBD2 TGTGCCAGCAGCGGTACTAGCGGGAGCTCCTACGAGCAGTACTTC CASSGTSGSSYEQYF